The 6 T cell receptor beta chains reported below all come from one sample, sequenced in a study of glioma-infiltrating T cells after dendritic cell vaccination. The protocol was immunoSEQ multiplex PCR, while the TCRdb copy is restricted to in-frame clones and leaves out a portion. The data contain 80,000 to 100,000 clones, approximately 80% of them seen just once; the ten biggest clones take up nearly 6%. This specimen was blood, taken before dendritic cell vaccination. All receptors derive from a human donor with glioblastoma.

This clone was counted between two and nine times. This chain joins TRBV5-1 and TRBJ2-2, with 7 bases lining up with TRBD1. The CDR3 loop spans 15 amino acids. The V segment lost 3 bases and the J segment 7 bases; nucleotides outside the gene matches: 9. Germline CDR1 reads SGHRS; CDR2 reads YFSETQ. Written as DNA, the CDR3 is TGCGCCAGCAGCTCAAGACAGGGATCAATCGGGGAGCTGTTTTTT. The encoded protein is CASSSRQGSIGELFF.

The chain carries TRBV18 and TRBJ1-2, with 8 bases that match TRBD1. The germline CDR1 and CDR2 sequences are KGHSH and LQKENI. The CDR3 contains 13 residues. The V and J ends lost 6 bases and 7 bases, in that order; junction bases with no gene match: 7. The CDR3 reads CASSLQGASGYTF. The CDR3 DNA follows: TGTGCCAGCTCTCTCCAGGGGGCCAGTGGCTACACCTTC.

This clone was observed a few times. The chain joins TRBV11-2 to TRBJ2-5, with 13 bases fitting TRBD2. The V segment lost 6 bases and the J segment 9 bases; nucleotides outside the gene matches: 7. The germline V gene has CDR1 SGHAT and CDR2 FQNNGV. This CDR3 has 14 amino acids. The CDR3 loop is CASRPLAGGRAQYF. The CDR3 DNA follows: TGTGCCAGCAGACCACTAGCGGGAGGGCGGGCCCAGTACTTC.

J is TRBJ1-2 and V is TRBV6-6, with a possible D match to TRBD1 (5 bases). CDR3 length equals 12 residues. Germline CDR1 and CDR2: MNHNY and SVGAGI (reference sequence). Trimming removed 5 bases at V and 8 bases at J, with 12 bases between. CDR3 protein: CASSPAGSGYTF. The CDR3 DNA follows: TGTGCCAGCAGTCCGGCAGGGTCGGGCTACACCTTC.

The CDR3 region has the DNA TGTGCCAGCAGCCCCCGGGCGGGCGCGAATCAGCCCCAGCATTTT. As protein: CASSPRAGANQPQHF. The J gene is TRBJ1-5, the V gene TRBV7-8; D remains unclear. The V and J ends lost 5 bases and 4 bases respectively, with 15 bases between them. Looked up from germline, CDR1 is SGHVS and CDR2 is FQNEAQ. The CDR3 sequence is 15 residues long.

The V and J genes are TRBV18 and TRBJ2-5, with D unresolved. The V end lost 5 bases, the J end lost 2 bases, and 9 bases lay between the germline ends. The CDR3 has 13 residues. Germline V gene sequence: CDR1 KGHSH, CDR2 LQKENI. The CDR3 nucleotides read TGTGCCAGCTCAGCTAGTTGGCAAGAGACCCAGTACTTC. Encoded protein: CASSASWQETQYF.